Sequencing of this T cell receptor (beta chain) was carried out in a study of cytomegalovirus exposure and HLA in healthy donors. Notes on the study in general: Because they were indistinguishable, some V segments, including TRBV6-2 and TRBV6-3, were excluded. In a later analysis, a missense DCLRE1C variant was linked to TCR beta V- and J-gene trimming. In vitro checks showed that a few CMV-associated chains really do target CMV antigens.

This CDR3 contains 18 residues. Per the germline V gene, CDR1 is SQVTM and CDR2 is ANQGSEA. The trim removed 3 bases at V and 4 bases at J, leaving 15 bases unmatched. A single count supports this clone. What it binds is not known. PCR employed 60 Vbeta and 13 Jbeta primers. Under the authors' procedure: An analysis that came later counted 73 million or so unique TCR beta chains, 10 million to 11 million shared. Assay used: immunoSEQ multiplex PCR; TCRdb lists only in-frame clones, some missing. The D gene and trimming were derived from the DNA, and the V and J assignments and clone size from that table. The sample records over 100,000 clones, approximately 78% being singletons.

Sample: PBMCs. The gene calls are TRBV29-1 and TRBJ1-2, with 12 bases lining up with TRBD1. The TCR was taken from a woman between 45 and 65 years old in good health and CMV-seropositive. The CDR3 region has the DNA TGCAGCGTTGAGCCGCTTGGGACAGGGGGCAGGTGGGGCTATGGCTACACCTTC. It is translated as CSVEPLGTGGRWGYGYTF.